A selection of T cell receptor beta chains follows, all from one sample in a study of T cells after yellow fever vaccination. TCRdb passed the 5' RACE reads through MiXCR, listing each CDR3 protein once. The sample records about 150,000 distinct CDR3 sequences, more than 6.5% being singletons. The sequencing used CD4+ T cells sorted from PBMCs, collected 10 days after the yellow fever booster vaccination. The receptor set was obtained from a man aged 30-40 years who received the YFV17D yellow fever vaccine. CDR3s include the opening cysteine and the closing phenylalanine or tryptophan. D genes are given only for firm matches. For some rows the clone size is stated as once, few or many, or as a class when expanded; others skip it.

TRBJ2-1 TRBD1 many TRBV12-3/TRBV12-4 CASTPTGPRNEQFF TGTGCCAGCACCCCGACAGGGCCGCGGAATGAGCAGTTCTTC
TRBJ1-1 - many TRBV29-1 CSGHRAGMNTEAFF TGCAGCGGACACAGGGCGGGGATGAACACTGAAGCTTTCTTT
TRBJ1-3 - many TRBV3-1 CASSQVDGNTIYF TGTGCCAGCAGCCAAGTTGACGGAAACACCATATATTTT
TRBJ2-3 TRBD2 many TRBV4-3 CASSPILSGSSADTQYF TGCGCCAGCAGCCCGATACTTAGCGGGAGTTCCGCAGATACGCAGTATTTT
TRBJ2-1 - - TRBV4-3 CASSHGGLAAYNEQFF TGCGCCAGCAGCCACGGGGGGCTAGCGGCGTACAATGAGCAGTTCTTC
TRBJ2-7 TRBD2 many TRBV29-1 CSVVELAGDEQYF TGCAGCGTTGTAGAACTAGCGGGAGACGAGCAGTACTTC
TRBJ2-1 - - TRBV5-4 CASSFRGNRNEQFF TGTGCCAGCAGCTTTAGAGGGAATAGGAATGAGCAGTTCTTC
TRBJ2-3 - many TRBV7-8 CASSHRRQGTDTQYF TGTGCCAGCAGCCACCGGAGGCAGGGCACAGATACGCAGTATTTT
TRBJ1-6 - many TRBV29-1 CSVGEAANSPLHF TGCAGCGTTGGAGAGGCAGCCAATTCACCCCTCCACTTT
TRBJ2-1 TRBD2 many TRBV6-2/TRBV6-3 CASSFSPTSTNEQFF TGTGCCAGCAGTTTTTCCCCGACTAGCACCAATGAGCAGTTCTTC
TRBJ1-2 - - TRBV3-1 CASSQAQGGYGYTF TGTGCCAGCAGCCAAGCCCAGGGAGGCTATGGCTACACCTTC
TRBJ2-1 - few TRBV20-1 CSASPAAVYNEQFF TGCAGTGCTAGTCCGGCAGCAGTCTACAATGAGCAGTTCTTC
TRBJ1-5 TRBD1 many TRBV27 CASSSDRGQPQHF TGTGCCAGCAGTAGCGACAGGGGTCAGCCCCAGCATTTT
TRBJ2-1 TRBD2 many TRBV12-3/TRBV12-4 CASSFKLAGGYNEQFF TGTGCCAGCAGTTTTAAACTAGCGGGGGGATACAATGAGCAGTTCTTC